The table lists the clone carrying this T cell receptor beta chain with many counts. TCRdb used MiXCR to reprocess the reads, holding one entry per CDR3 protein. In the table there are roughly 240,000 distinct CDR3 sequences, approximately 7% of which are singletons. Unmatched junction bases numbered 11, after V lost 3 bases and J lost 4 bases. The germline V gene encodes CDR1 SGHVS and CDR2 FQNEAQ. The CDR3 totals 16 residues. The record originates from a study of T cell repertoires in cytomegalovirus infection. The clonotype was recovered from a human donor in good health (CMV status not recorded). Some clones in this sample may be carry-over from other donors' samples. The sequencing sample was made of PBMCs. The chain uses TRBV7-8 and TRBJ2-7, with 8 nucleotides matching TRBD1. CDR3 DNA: TGTGCCAGCAGCTTTCTGGCGGCAGGGGGCCGGTACGAGCAGTACTTC. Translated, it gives CASSFLAAGGRYEQYF.